The entry below describes one TCR beta chain. Its cognate antigen is unknown. Every TCR cDNA molecule carried a tag that served as a unique molecular identifier. MiXCR, applied by TCRdb to the 5' RACE reads, yields one record per CDR3 protein. The top ten clones hold 7% to 10% of a sample with about 7,400 distinct CDR3 sequences, under 7.5% of them seen once. This sample stems from a study of spatial heterogeneity in lung cancer. Study results and limitations: One measure, the expanded intratumoral alpha and beta TCR count, tracked tumor mutation counts.

Time point: sample taken at primary tumor resection. J gave up 7 bases and V 6 bases, and 12 bases lay outside the gene matches. CDR3 size: 16 residues. This receptor was obtained from a male donor with early-stage non-small cell lung cancer. The sequencing here drew on lung tumor tissue, taken at surgery. The rearrangement links TRBV12-3 or TRBV12-4 to TRBJ2-2; TRBD2 aligns across 9 bases. The CDR3 region has the DNA TGTGCCAGCAGAACCCGTAGCGGGGGAGGTTTCGGGGAGCTGTTTTTT. The encoded protein is CASRTRSGGGFGELFF.